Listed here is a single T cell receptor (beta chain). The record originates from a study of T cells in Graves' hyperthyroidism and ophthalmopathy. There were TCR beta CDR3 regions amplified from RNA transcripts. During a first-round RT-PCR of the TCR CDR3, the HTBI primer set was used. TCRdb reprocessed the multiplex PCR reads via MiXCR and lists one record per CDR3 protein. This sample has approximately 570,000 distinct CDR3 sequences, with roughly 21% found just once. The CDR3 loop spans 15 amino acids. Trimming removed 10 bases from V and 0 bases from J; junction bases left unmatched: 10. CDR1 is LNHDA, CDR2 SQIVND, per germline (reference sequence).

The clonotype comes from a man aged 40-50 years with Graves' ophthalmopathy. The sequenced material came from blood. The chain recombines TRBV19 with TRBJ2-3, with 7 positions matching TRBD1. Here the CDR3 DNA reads TGTGCCAATAGGGCGACGGGACAGAGCACAGATACGCAGTATTTT. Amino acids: CANRATGQSTDTQYF.